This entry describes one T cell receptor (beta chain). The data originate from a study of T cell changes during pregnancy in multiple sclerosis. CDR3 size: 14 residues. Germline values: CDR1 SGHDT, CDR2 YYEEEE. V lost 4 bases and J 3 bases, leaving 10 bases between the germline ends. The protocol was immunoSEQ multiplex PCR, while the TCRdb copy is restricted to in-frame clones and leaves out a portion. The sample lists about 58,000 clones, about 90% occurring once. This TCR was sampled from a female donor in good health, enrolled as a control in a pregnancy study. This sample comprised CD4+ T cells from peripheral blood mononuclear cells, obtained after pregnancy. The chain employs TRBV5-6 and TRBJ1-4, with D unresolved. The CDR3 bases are TGTGCCAGCAGCAGGCAAGGAGCTAATGAAAAACTGTTTTTT. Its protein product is CASSRQGANEKLFF.